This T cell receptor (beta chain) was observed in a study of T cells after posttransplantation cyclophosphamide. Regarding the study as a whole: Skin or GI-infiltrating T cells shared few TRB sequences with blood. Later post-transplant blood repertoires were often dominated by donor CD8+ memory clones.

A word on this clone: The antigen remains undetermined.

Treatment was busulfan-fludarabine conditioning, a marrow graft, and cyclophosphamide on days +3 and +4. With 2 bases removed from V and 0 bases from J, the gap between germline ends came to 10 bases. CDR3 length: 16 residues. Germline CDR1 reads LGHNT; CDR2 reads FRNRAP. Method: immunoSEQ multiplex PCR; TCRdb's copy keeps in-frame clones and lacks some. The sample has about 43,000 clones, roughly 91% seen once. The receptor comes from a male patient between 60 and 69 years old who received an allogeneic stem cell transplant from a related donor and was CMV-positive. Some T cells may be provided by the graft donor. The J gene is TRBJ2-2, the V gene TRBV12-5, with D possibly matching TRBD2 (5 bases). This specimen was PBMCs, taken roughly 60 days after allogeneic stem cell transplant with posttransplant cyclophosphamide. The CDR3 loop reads CASGLQRDTNTGELFF. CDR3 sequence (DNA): TGTGCTAGTGGTTTGCAGAGGGATACGAACACCGGGGAGCTGTTTTTT.